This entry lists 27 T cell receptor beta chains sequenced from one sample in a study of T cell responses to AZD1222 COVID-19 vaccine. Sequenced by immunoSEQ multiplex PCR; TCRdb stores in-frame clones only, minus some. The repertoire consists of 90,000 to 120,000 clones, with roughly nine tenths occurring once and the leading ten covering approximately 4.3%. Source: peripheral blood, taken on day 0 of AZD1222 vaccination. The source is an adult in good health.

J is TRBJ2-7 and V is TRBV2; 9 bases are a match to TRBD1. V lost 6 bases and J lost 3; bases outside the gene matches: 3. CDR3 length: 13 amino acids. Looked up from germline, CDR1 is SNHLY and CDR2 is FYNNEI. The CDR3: CASSRDRDYEQYF. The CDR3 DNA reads TGTGCCAGCAGCCGGGACAGGGACTACGAGCAGTACTTC.

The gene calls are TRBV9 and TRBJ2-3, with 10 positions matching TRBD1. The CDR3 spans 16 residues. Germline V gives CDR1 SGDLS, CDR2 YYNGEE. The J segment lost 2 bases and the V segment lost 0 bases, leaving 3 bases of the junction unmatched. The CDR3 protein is CASSVEGQGNTDTQYF. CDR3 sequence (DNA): TGTGCCAGCAGCGTAGAGGGACAGGGGAACACAGATACGCAGTATTTT.

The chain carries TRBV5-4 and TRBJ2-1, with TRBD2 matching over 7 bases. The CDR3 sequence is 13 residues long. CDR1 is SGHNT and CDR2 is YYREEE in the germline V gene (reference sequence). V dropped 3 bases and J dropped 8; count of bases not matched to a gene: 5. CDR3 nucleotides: TGTGCCAGCAGCTCGCGGGAGCGGGATGAGCAGTTCTTC. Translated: CASSSRERDEQFF.

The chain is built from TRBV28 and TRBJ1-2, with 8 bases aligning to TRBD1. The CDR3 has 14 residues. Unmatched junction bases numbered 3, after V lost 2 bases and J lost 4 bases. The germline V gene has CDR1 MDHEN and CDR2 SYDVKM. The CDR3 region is CASSLGTGIYGYTF. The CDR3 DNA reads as TGTGCCAGCAGTTTAGGGACAGGTATCTATGGCTACACCTTC.

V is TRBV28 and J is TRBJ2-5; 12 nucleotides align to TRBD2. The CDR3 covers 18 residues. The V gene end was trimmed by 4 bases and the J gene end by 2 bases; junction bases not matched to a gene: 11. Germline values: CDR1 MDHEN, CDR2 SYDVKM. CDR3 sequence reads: CASSSPLAGGLEQETQYF. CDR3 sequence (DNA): TGTGCCAGCAGTTCTCCGCTAGCGGGAGGGCTAGAGCAAGAGACCCAGTACTTC.

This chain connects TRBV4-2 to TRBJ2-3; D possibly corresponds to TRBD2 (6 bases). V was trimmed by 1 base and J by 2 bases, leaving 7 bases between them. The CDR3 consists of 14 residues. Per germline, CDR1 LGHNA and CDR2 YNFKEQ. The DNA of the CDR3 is TGTGCCAGCAGCCAAGGGGGGGACACAGATACGCAGTATTTT. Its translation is CASSQGGDTDTQYF.

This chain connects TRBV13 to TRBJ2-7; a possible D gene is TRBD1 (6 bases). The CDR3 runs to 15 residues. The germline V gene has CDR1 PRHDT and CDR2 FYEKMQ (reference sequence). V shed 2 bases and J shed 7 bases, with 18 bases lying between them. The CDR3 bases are TGTGCCAGCAGCTTAACCGACAGGTCCGAGAGGGAGCAGTACTTC. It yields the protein CASSLTDRSEREQYF.

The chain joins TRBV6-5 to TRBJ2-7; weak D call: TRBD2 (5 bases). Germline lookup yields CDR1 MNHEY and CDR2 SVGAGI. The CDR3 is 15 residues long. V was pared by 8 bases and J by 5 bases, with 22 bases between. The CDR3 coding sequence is TGTGCCAGCTATGATATCGGGGTTTTTGAAGACGAGCAGTACTTC. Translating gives CASYDIGVFEDEQYF.

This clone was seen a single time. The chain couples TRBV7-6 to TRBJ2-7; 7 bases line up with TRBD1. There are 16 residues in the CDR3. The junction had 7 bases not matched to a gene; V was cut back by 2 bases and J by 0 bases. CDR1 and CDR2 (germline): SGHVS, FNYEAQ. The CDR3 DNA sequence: TGTGCCAGCAGCTTATACCCCCGGGACAGCTCCTACGAGCAGTACTTC. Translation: CASSLYPRDSSYEQYF.

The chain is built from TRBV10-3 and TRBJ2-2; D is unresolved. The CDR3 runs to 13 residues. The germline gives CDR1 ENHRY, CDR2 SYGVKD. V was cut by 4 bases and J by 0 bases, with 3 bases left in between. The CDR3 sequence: CAISGSNTGELFF. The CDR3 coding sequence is TGTGCCATCAGTGGGTCGAACACCGGGGAGCTGTTTTTT.

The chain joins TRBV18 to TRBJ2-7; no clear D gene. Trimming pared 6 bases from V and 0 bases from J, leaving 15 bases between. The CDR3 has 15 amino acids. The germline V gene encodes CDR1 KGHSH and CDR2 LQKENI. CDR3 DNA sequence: TGTGCCAGCTCCCCCCTAAGCGTCGACTCCTACGAGCAGTACTTC. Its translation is CASSPLSVDSYEQYF. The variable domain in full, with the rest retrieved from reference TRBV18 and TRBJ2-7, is NAGVMQNPRHLVRRRGQEARLRCSPMKGHSHVYWYRQLPEEGLKFMVYLQKENIIDESGMPKERFSAEFPKEGPSILRIQQVVRGDSAAYFCASSPLSVDSYEQYFGPGTRLTVT.

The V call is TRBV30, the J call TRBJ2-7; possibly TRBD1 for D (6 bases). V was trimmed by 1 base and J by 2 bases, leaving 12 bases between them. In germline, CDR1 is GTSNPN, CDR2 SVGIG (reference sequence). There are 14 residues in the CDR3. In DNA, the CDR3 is TGTGCCTGGAGTGGGGCAGGGGAAGCCTACGAGCAGTACTTC. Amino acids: CAWSGAGEAYEQYF.

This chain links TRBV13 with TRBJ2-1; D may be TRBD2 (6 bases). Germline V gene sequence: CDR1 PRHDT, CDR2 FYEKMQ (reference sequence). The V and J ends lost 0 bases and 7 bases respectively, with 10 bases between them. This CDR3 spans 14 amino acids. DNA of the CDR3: TGTGCCAGCAGCTTAGGGCGGGATGGAAATGAGCAGTTCTTC. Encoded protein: CASSLGRDGNEQFF.

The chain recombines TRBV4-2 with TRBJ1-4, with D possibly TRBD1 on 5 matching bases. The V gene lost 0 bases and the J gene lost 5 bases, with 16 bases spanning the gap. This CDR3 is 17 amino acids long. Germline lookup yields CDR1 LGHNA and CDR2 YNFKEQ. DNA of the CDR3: TGTGCCAGCAGCCAAGATCTGCAGGTCCCAGGGAATGAAAAACTGTTTTTT. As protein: CASSQDLQVPGNEKLFF.

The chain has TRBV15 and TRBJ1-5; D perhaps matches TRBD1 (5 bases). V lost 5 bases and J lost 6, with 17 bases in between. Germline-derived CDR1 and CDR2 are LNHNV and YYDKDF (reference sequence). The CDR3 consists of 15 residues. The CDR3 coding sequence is TGTGCCACCAGCGGCCGTCGGGGGTCCGGTCAGCCCCAGCATTTT. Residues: CATSGRRGSGQPQHF. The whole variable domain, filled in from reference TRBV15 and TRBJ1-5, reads DAMVIQNPRYQVTQFGKPVTLSCSQTLNHNVMYWYQQKSSQAPKLLFHYYDKDFNNEADTPDNFQSRRPNTSFCFLDIRSPGLGDTAMYLCATSGRRGSGQPQHFGDGTRLSIL.

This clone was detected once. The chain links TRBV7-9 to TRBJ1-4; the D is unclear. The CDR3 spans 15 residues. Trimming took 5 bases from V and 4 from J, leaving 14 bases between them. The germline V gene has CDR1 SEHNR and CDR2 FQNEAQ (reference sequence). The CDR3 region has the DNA TGTGCCAGCAGCGTTAGCCGGGCGCTTAATGAAAAACTGTTTTTT. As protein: CASSVSRALNEKLFF. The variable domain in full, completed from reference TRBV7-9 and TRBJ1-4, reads DTGVSQNPRHKITKRGQNVTFRCDPISEHNRLYWYRQTLGQGPEFLTYFQNEAQLEKSRLLSDRFSAERPKGSFSTLEIQRTEQGDSAMYLCASSVSRALNEKLFFGSGTQLSVL.

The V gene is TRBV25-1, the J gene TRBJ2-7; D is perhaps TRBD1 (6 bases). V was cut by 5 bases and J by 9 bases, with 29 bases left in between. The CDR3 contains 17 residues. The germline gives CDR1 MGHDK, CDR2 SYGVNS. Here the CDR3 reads CASSPLLGRDNKRGQYF. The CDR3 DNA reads TGTGCCAGCAGTCCTCTCCTCGGTCGGGACAATAAAAGGGGGCAGTACTTC.

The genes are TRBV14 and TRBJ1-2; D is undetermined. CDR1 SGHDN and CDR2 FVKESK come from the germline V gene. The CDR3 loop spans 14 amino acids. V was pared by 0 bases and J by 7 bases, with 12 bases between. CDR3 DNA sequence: TGTGCCAGCAGCCAAGATTCTGGGTTCGGTGGCTACACCTTC. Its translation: CASSQDSGFGGYTF.

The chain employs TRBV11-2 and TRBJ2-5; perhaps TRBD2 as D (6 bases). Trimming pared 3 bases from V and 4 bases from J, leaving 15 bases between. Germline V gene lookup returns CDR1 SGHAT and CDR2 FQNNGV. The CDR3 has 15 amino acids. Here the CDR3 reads CASSFVAAGLETQYF. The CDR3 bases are TGTGCCAGCAGCTTCGTAGCGGCGGGATTAGAGACCCAGTACTTC.

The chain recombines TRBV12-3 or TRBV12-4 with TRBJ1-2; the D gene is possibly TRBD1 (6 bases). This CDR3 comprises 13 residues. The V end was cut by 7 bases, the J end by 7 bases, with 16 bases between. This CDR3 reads CASTGAPALGYTF. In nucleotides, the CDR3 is TGTGCCAGCACAGGGGCTCCCGCTCTTGGCTACACCTTC.

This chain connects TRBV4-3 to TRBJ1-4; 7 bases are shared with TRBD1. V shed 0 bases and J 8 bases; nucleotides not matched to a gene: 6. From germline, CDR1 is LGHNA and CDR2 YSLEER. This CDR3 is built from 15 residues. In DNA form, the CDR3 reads TGCGCCAGCAGCCAAGAGCTAAGGGGGCCGGAAAAACTGTTTTTT. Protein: CASSQELRGPEKLFF.

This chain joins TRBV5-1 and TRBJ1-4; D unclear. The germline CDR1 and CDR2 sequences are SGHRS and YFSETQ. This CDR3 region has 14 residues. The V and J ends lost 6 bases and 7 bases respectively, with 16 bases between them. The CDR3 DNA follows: TGCGCCAGCACTAACAACGTCGGAGGTGAAAAACTGTTTTTT. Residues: CASTNNVGGEKLFF.

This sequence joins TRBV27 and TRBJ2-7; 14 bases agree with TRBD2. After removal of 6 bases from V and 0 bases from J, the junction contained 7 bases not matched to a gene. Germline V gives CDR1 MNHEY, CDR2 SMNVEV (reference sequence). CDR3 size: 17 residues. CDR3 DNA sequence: TGTGCCAGCAGCCGACTAGCGGGAGGGCCTAGCTCCTACGAGCAGTACTTC. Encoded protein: CASSRLAGGPSSYEQYF.

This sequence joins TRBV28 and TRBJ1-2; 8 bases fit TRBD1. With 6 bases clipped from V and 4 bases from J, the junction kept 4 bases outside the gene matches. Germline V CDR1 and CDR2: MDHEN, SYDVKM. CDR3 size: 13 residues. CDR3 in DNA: TGTGCCAGCAGAATAGGACAGGGCTATGGCTACACCTTC. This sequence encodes CASRIGQGYGYTF.

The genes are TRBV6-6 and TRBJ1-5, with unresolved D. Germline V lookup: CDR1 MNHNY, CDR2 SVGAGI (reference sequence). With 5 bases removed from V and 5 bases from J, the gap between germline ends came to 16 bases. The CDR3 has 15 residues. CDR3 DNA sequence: TGTGCCAGCAGTCGATCGTCAAGGAGCCATCAGCCCCAGCATTTT. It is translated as CASSRSSRSHQPQHF.

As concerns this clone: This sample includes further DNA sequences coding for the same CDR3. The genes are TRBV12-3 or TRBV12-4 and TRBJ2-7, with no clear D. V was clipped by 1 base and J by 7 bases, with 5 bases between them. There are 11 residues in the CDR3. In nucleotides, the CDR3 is TGTGCCAGCAGTTTAGGGGGAGAGCAGTACTTC. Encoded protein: CASSLGGEQYF.

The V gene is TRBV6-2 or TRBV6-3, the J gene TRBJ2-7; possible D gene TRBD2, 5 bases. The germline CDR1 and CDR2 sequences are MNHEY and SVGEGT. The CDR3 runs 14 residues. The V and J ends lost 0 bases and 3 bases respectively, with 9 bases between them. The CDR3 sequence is CASSYSGESYEQYF. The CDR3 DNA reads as TGTGCCAGCAGTTACTCGGGAGAAAGCTACGAGCAGTACTTC.